The 12 T cell receptor beta chains presented below share a single source sample, sequenced in a study of siplizumab effects on memory and regulatory T cells. Sequencing used immunoSEQ multiplex PCR; TCRdb keeps in-frame clones, though not all of them. The sample has fewer than 65,000 clones, about 93% seen once. Input material: CD8+ T cells sorted from blood. The receptors originated from a human donor in good health.

This clone came up a few times. The chain employs TRBV7-9 and TRBJ2-1; no clear D gene. CDR3 length: 12 amino acids. The V end was cut by 8 bases, the J end by 2 bases, with 7 bases between. Germline V gene sequence: CDR1 SEHNR, CDR2 FQNEAQ (reference sequence). CDR3 in DNA: TGTGCCAGCGCCGAGGCCTACAATGAGCAGTTCTTC. It translates to CASAEAYNEQFF.

The chain is built from TRBV27 and TRBJ2-1; the D is unclear. This CDR3 contains 13 residues. CDR1 and CDR2 from the germline V gene are MNHEY and SMNVEV (reference sequence). V was cut by 0 bases and J by 7 bases, with 7 bases left in between. CDR3 amino acids: CASSLSIGNEQFF. The CDR3 coding sequence is TGTGCCAGCAGTTTATCGATTGGGAATGAGCAGTTCTTC.

The chain is built from TRBV11-2 and TRBJ2-1; D may be TRBD1 (5 bases). The germline V gene encodes CDR1 SGHAT and CDR2 FQNNGV. V was clipped by 5 bases and J by 3 bases, with 14 bases between them. The CDR3 is 15 amino acids. The CDR3 sequence is CASSPSATGYNEQFF. In DNA, the CDR3 is TGTGCCAGCAGCCCCTCGGCTACAGGCTACAATGAGCAGTTCTTC.

This rearrangement joins TRBV30 to TRBJ2-1; 7 nucleotides agree with TRBD1. V lost 2 bases, J lost 6 bases, and 7 bases stayed unmatched. CDR1 is GTSNPN, CDR2 SVGIG, per germline (reference sequence). This CDR3 contains 14 residues. CDR3 in amino acids: CAWSISRTGNEQFF. CDR3 DNA: TGTGCCTGGAGTATATCCCGGACAGGCAATGAGCAGTTCTTC. Variable domain in full (rest from reference TRBV30 and TRBJ2-1): SQTIHQWPATLVQPVGSPLSLECTVEGTSNPNLYWYRQAAGRGLQLLFYSVGIGQISSEVPQNLSASRPQDRQFILSSKKLLLSDSGFYLCAWSISRTGNEQFFGPGTRLTVL.

The CDR3 reads CASSLWTSGNYGYTF. Here the CDR3 DNA reads TGTGCCAGCAGTTTATGGACATCGGGAAACTATGGCTACACCTTC. V usage is TRBV28 and J usage is TRBJ1-2; no reliable D call. Trimming removed 0 bases from V and 2 bases from J, with 10 bases in between. This CDR3 spans 15 amino acids. CDR1 is MDHEN, CDR2 SYDVKM, per germline.

CDR3 protein: CASSISGRGFEQFF. Here the CDR3 DNA reads TGTGCCAGCAGCATTAGCGGGAGAGGTTTTGAGCAGTTCTTC. V is TRBV7-9 and J is TRBJ2-1, with 9 positions matching TRBD2. The trim removed 5 bases at V and 9 bases at J, leaving 8 bases unmatched. The germline V gene encodes CDR1 SEHNR and CDR2 FQNEAQ (reference sequence). The CDR3 consists of 14 residues.

The chain couples TRBV15 to TRBJ1-5; no definite D call. Per the germline V gene, CDR1 is LNHNV and CDR2 is YYDKDF (reference sequence). This CDR3 region has 17 residues. Between the trimmed V and J ends, which lost 0 bases and 5 bases, there was a span of 17 bases. For the CDR3, the DNA is TGTGCCACCAGCAGAGATGATTCGATAACTTCTTATCAGCCCCAGCATTTT. Translating gives CATSRDDSITSYQPQHF.

V usage is TRBV28 and J usage is TRBJ1-1, with a tentative D call TRBD1 (6 bases). CDR1 and CDR2 from the germline V gene are MDHEN and SYDVKM. V was clipped by 5 bases and J by 1 base, with 14 bases between them. The CDR3 contains 15 residues. The CDR3 nucleotides read TGTGCCAGCAGTCCCACAGGGCGGAAGAACACTGAAGCTTTCTTT. It specifies CASSPTGRKNTEAFF.

This chain uses TRBV7-8 with TRBJ2-7; 8 bases agree with TRBD2. The length of the CDR3 is 16 residues. Germline-derived CDR1 and CDR2 are SGHVS and FQNEAQ. J gave up 2 bases and V 1 base, and 7 bases lay outside the gene matches. CDR3 DNA sequence: TGTGCCAGCAGCTTAGAGCTAGCGGGCTTAACCTACGAGCAGTACTTC. Translating gives CASSLELAGLTYEQYF. Looking up the rest from reference TRBV7-8 and TRBJ2-7 gives the full variable domain: GAGVSQSPRYKVAKRGQDVALRCDPISGHVSLFWYQQALGQGPEFLTYFQNEAQLDKSGLPSDRFFAERPEGSVSTLKIQRTQQEDSAVYLCASSLELAGLTYEQYFGPGTRLTVT.

This chain uses TRBV29-1 with TRBJ2-1; the match to TRBD1 covers 7 bases. This CDR3 has 15 amino acids. Germline V gives CDR1 SQVTM, CDR2 ANQGSEA. V was clipped by 7 bases and J by 2 bases; unmatched bases: 11. This CDR3 is CSALLPGQPYNEQFF. Here the CDR3 DNA reads TGCAGCGCTCTCCTCCCGGGACAGCCCTACAATGAGCAGTTCTTC.

The chain combines TRBV11-2 with TRBJ2-7; 8 bases match TRBD2. There are 15 residues in the CDR3. From germline, CDR1 is SGHAT and CDR2 FQNNGV. The V and J ends lost 8 bases and 3 bases, in that order; junction bases with no gene match: 12. CDR3 amino acids: CASGEPSGSVYEQYF. In nucleotides, the CDR3 is TGTGCCAGCGGGGAACCTAGCGGGTCCGTCTACGAGCAGTACTTC.

Worth noting for this clone: The same CDR3 can be traced to other DNA sequences in this sample. The rearrangement links TRBV25-1 to TRBJ2-7; D unresolved. CDR1 and CDR2 (germline): MGHDK, SYGVNS. The CDR3 spans 11 residues. The V end was cut by 3 bases, the J end by 4 bases, with 4 bases between. CDR3 DNA sequence: TGTGCCAGCAGTGATTCTTACGAGCAGTACTTC. Protein: CASSDSYEQYF.